The entry below gives a single T cell receptor (beta chain) sequence along with its context. TCR beta VDJ and CDR3 were profiled, and genomic DNA was the template. A single record per CDR3 protein comes from TCRdb applying MiXCR to the reads. There are about 210,000 distinct CDR3 sequences in the sample; 34% occur only once, and more than 0.95% lies in the top ten. The entry originates in a study of CD8+CD57+ T cells in acquired aplastic anemia. Study context: The sorted CD4+ and CD8+ cells yielded an average about 3.3 ug of DNA.

This CDR3 is 13 amino acids long. Germline lookup yields CDR1 DFQATT and CDR2 SNEGSKA (reference sequence). V was cut by 5 bases and J by 0 bases, with 10 bases left in between. The V call is TRBV20-1, the J call TRBJ1-1, with TRBD1 as a possible D gene (5 bases). Source material: sorted CD4+, CD8+, or CD8+CD57+ T cells (not recorded which) from PBMCs. The source is a human donor in good health, serving as a control. The CDR3 coding sequence is TGCAGTGCTCTCCGGGACCTGAACACTGAAGCTTTCTTT. Translating gives CSALRDLNTEAFF.